Here is one T cell receptor (beta chain) with its context. The sample belongs to a study of blood T cell repertoires in COVID-19. For the study at large: T cells, B-cell-depleted T cells, or PBMCs supplied cDNA or gDNA.

Here immunoSEQ multiplex PCR was the method, and the copy in TCRdb shows in-frame clones only, minus some. The sample lists under 250,000 clones, more than 75% seen once, with 5% to 7% in the top ten. Input material: peripheral blood. The receptor was isolated from a woman aged 80 or over with COVID-19, enrolled during active disease.

CDR3 protein: CASSLVFNQITEAFF. DNA for the CDR3: TGTGCCAGCAGCTTAGTGTTTAATCAGATAACTGAAGCTTTCTTT. The chain carries TRBV7-2 and TRBJ1-1, with no clear D. This CDR3 is built from 15 residues. V lost 1 base and J lost 5, with 14 bases in between. Germline V lookup: CDR1 SGHTA, CDR2 FQGNSA.